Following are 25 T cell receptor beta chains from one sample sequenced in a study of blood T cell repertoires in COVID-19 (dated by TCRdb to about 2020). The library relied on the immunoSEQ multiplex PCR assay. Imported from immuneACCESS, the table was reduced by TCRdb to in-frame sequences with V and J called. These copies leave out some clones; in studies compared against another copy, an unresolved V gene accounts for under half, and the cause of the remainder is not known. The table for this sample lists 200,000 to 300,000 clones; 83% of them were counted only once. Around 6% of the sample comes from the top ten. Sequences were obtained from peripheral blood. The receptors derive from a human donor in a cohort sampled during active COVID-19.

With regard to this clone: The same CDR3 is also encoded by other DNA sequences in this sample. DNA for the CDR3: TGTGCCAGCTCACCGGGGCTTAATGAAAAACTGTTTTTT. Translation gives CASSPGLNEKLFF. This chain joins TRBV18 and TRBJ1-4; a weak D match, TRBD1 (5 bases). This CDR3 is 13 amino acids long. Germline V gene data show CDR1 as KGHSH and CDR2 as LQKENI. V was pared by 3 bases and J by 4 bases, with 6 bases between.

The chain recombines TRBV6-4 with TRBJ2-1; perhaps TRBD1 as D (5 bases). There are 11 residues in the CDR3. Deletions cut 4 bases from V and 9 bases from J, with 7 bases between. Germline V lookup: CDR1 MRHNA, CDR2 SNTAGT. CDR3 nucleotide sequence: TGTGCCAGCAGTGGAAGGGGTGAGCAGTTCTTC. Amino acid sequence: CASSGRGEQFF.

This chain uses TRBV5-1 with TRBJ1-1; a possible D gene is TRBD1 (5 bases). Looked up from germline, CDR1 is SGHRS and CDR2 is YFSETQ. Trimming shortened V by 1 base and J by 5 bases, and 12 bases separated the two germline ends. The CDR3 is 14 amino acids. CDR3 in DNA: TGCGCCAGCAGCTTGAGCCCGGGGGGGACTGAAGCTTTCTTT. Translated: CASSLSPGGTEAFF.

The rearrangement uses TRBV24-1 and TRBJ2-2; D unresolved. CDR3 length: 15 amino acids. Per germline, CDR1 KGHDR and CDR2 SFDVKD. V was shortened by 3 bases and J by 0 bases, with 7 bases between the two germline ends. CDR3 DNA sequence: TGTGCCACCAGTGATCCCACAACGAACACCGGGGAGCTGTTTTTT. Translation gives CATSDPTTNTGELFF.

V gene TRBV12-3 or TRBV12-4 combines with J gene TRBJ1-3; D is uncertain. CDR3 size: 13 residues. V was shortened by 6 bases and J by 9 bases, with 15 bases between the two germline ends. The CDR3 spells CASSPLTEFTIYF. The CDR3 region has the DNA TGTGCCAGCAGCCCCCTTACAGAGTTCACCATATATTTT.

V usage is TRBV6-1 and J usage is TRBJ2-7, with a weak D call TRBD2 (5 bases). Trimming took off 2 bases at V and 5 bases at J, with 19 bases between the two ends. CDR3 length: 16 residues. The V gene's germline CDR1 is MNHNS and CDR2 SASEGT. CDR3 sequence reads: CASSERETGRGNEQYF. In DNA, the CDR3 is TGTGCCAGCAGTGAAAGGGAGACTGGACGAGGGAACGAGCAGTACTTC.

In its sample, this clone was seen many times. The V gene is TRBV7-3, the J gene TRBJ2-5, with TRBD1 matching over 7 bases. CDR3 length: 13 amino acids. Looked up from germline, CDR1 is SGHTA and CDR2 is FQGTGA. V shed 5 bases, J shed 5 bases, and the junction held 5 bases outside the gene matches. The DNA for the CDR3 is TGTGCCAGCAGCCGGGGACAGTTGGAGACCCAGTACTTC. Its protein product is CASSRGQLETQYF.

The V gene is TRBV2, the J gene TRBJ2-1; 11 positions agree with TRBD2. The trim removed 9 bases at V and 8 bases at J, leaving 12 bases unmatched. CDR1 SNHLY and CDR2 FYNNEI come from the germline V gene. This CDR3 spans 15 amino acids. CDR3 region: CARERSTSGSYEQFF. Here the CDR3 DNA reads TGTGCCAGAGAGAGGAGTACTAGCGGGAGTTATGAGCAGTTCTTC.

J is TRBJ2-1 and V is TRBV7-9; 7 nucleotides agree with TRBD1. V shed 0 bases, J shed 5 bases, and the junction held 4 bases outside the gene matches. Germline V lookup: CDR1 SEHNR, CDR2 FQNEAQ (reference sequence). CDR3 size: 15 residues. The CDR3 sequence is CASSLAGTANNEQFF. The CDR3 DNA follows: TGTGCCAGCAGCTTAGCCGGGACAGCTAACAATGAGCAGTTCTTC. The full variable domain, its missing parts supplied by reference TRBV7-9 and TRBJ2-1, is DTGVSQNPRHKITKRGQNVTFRCDPISEHNRLYWYRQTLGQGPEFLTYFQNEAQLEKSRLLSDRFSAERPKGSFSTLEIQRTEQGDSAMYLCASSLAGTANNEQFFGPGTRLTVL.

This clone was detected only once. The CDR3 sequence: CAISQLAATNTGELFF. The CDR3 DNA reads TGTGCCATCAGTCAACTAGCGGCGACGAACACCGGGGAGCTGTTTTTT. The chain combines TRBV10-3 with TRBJ2-2, with 8 bases fitting TRBD2. Germline lookup yields CDR1 ENHRY and CDR2 SYGVKD. This CDR3 comprises 16 residues. V lost 5 bases to trimming and J lost 0 bases; unmatched junction nucleotides: 5.

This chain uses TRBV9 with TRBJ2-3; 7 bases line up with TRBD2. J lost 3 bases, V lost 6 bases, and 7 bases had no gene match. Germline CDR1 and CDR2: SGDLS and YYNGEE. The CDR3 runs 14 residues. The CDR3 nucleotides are TGTGCCAGCACCAAGGGAGGGCCTACAGATACGCAGTATTTT. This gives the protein CASTKGGPTDTQYF.

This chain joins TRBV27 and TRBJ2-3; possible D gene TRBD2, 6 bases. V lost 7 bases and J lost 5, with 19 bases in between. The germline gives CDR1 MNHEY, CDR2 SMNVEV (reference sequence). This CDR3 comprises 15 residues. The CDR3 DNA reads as TGTGCCAGCAATTCTCGGCGGGGCGGTTTAGATACGCAGTATTTT. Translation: CASNSRRGGLDTQYF.

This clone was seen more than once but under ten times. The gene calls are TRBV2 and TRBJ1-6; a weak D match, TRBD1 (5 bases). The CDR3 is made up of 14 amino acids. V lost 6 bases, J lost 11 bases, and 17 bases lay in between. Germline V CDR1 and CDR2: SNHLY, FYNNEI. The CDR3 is CASRTELLAAPLHF. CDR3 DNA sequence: TGTGCCAGCAGGACAGAGCTACTCGCGGCACCCCTCCACTTT.

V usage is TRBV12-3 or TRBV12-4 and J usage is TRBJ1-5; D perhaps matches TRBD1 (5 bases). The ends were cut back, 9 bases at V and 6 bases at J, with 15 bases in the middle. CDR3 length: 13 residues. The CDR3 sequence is CASTPREGQPQHF. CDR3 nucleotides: TGTGCCAGTACCCCCAGGGAGGGTCAGCCCCAGCATTTT.

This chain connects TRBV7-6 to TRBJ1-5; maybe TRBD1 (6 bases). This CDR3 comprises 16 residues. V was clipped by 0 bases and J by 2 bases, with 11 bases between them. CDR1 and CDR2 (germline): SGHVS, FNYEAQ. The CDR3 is CASSLAAGDGNQPQHF. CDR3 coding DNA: TGTGCCAGCAGCTTAGCGGCAGGGGACGGCAATCAGCCCCAGCATTTT.

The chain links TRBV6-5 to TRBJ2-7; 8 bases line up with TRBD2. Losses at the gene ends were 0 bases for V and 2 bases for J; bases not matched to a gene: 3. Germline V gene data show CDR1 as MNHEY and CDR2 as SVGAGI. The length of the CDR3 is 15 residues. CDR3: CASSYSGRDTYEQYF. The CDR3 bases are TGTGCCAGCAGTTACTCCGGGAGGGATACCTACGAGCAGTACTTC.

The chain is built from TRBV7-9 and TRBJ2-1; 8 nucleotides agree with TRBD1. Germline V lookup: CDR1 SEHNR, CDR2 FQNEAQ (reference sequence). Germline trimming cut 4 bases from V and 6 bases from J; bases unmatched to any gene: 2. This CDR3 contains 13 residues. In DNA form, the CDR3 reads TGTGCCAGCAGCTCAACAGGGGGCAATGAGCAGTTCTTC. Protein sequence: CASSSTGGNEQFF.

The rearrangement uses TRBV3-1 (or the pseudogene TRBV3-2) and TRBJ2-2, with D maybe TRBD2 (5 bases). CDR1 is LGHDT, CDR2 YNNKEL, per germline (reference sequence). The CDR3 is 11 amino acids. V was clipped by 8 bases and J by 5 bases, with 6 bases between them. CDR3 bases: TGTGCCAGCCGGGGTACCGGGGAGCTGTTTTTT. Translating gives CASRGTGELFF.

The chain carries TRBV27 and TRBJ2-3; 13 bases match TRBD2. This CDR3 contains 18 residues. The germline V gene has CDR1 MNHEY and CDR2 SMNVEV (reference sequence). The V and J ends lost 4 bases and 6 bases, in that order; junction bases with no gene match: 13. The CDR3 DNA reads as TGTGCCAGCAGTTCGGCCCCGACTAGCGGGGGGTTTTTGGATACGCAGTATTTT. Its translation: CASSSAPTSGGFLDTQYF.

Here the CDR3 DNA reads TGTGCCATCAGTCCAGGGGCCGAATTGAACACTGAAGCTTTCTTT. Translation: CAISPGAELNTEAFF. This rearrangement joins TRBV10-3 to TRBJ1-1, with TRBD1 as a possible D gene (6 bases). Germline V gene sequence: CDR1 ENHRY, CDR2 SYGVKD. Trimming took off 5 bases at V and 0 bases at J, with 13 bases between the two ends. The CDR3 is made up of 15 amino acids.

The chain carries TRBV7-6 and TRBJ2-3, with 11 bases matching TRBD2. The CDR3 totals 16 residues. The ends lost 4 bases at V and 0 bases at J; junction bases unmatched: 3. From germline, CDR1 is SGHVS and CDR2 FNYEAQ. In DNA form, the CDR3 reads TGTGCCAGCAGCTCGGGACTAGCGGTTAGCACAGATACGCAGTATTTT. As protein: CASSSGLAVSTDTQYF.

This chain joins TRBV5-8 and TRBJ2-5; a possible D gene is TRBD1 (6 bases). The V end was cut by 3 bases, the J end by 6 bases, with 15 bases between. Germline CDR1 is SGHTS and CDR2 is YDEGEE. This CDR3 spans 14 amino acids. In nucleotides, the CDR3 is TGTGCCAGCAGCTCTGGACAGTCCCCCCAGACCCAGTACTTC. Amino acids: CASSSGQSPQTQYF.

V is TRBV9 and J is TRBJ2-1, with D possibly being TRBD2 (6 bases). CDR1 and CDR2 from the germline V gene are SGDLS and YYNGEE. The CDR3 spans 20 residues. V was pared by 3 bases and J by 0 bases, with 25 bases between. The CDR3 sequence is CASSGVITGTYHSSYNEQFF. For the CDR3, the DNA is TGTGCCAGCAGCGGGGTCATAACCGGGACTTACCATAGCTCCTACAATGAGCAGTTCTTC.

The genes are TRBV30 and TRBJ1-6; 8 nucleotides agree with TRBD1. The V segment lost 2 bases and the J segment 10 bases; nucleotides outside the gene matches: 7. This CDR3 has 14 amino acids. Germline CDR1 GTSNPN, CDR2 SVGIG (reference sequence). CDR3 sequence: CAWSPGRGLSPLHF. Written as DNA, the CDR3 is TGTGCCTGGAGTCCGGGCAGGGGGCTCTCACCCCTCCACTTT.

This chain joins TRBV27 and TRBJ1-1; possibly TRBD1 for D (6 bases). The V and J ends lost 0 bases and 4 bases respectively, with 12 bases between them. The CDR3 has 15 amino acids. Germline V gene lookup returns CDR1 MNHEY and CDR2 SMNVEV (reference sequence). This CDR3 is CASSLSWGQSTEAFF. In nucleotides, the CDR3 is TGTGCCAGCAGTTTATCGTGGGGGCAGAGCACTGAAGCTTTCTTT.